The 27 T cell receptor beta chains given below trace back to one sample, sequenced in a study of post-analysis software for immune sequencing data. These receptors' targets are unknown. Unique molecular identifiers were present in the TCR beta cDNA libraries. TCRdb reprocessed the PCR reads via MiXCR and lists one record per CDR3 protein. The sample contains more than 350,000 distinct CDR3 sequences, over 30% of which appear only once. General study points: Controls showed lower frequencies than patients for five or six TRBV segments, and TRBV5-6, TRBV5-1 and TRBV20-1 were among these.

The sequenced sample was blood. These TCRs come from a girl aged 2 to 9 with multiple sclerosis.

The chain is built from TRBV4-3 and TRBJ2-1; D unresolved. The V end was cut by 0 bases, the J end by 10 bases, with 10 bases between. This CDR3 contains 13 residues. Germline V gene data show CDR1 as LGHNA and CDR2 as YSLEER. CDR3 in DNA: TGCGCCAGCAGCCAAGAAGGGTCCGGCGAGCAGTTCTTC. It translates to CASSQEGSGEQFF.

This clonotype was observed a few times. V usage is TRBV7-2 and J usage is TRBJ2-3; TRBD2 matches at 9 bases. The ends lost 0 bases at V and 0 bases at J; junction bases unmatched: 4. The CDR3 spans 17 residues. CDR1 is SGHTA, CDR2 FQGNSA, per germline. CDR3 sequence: CASSLARLAASTDTQYF. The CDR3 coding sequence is TGTGCCAGCAGCTTAGCGCGACTAGCGGCTAGCACAGATACGCAGTATTTT.

CDR3 coding DNA: TGTGCCACCAGTGACCCCGACAGGGGATACGAGCAGTACTTC. Its translation: CATSDPDRGYEQYF. The gene calls are TRBV24-1 and TRBJ2-7; 8 nucleotides align to TRBD1. Trimming took 4 bases from V and 4 from J; bases not matched to a gene: 5. This CDR3 comprises 14 residues. Germline assignment: CDR1 KGHDR and CDR2 SFDVKD.

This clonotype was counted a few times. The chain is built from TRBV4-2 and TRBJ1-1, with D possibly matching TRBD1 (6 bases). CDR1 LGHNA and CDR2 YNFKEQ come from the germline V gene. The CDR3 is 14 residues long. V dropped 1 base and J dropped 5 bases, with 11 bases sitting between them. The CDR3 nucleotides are TGTGCCAGCAGCCAAGGGACAGTGGGAACTGAAGCTTTCTTT. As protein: CASSQGTVGTEAFF.

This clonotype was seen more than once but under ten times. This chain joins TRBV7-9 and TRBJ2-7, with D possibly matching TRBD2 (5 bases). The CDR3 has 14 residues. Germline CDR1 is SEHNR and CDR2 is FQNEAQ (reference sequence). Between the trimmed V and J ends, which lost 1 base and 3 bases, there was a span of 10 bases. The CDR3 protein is CASSLVGVFYEQYF. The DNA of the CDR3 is TGTGCCAGCAGCTTAGTCGGGGTTTTCTACGAGCAGTACTTC.

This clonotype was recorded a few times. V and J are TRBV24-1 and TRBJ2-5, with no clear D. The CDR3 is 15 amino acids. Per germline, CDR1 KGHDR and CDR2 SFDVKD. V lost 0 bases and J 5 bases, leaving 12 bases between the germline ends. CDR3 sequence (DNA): TGTGCCACCAGTGATTTGGGGCCGGGTGGGGAGACCCAGTACTTC. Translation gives CATSDLGPGGETQYF.

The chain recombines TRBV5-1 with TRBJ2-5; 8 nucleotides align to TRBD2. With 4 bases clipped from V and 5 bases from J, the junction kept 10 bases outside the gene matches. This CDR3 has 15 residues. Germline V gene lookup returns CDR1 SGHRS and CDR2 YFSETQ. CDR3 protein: CASSNRTSLGETQYF. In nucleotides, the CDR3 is TGCGCCAGCAGCAACCGGACTAGCCTAGGGGAGACCCAGTACTTC.

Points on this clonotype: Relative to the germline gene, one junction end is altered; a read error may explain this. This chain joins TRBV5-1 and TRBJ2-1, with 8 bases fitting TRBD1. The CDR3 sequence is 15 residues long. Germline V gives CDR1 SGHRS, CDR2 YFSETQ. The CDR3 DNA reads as TGCGCCAGCAGCACGCAGGGGGCTGAGGTAAATGAGCGGTTCTTC. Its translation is CASSTQGAEVNERFF.

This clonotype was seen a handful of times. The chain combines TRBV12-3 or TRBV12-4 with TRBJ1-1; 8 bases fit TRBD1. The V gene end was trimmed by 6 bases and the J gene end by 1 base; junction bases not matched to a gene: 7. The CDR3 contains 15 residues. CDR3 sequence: CASRGTGPENTEAFF. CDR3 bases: TGTGCCAGCAGGGGGACAGGTCCCGAGAACACTGAAGCTTTCTTT.

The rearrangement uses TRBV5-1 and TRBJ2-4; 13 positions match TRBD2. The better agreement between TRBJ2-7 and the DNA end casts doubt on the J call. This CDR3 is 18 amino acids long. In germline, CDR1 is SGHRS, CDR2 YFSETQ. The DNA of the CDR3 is TGCGCCAGCAGCTTGTGGGGACTAGCGGGATCAGGGACCGACGAGCAGTACTTC. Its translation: CASSLWGLAGSGTDEQYF.

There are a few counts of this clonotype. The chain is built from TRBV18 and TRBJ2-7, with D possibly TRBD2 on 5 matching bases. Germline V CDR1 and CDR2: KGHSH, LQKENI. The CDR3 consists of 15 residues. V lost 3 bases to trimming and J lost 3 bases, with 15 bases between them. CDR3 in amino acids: CASSPPGSTYYEQYF. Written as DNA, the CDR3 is TGTGCCAGCTCACCTCCGGGGTCTACCTACTACGAGCAGTACTTC.

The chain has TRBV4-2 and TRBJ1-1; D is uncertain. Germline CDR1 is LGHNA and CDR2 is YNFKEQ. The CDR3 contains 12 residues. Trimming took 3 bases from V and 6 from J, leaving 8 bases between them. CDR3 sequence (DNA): TGTGCCAGCAGCCACTTTAATGCTGAAGCTTTCTTT. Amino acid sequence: CASSHFNAEAFF.

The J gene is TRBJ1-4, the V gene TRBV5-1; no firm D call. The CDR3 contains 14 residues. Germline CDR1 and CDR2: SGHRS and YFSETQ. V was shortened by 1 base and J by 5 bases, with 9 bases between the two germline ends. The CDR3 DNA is TGCGCCAGCAGCTTGAAGACGGGGAATGAAAAACTGTTTTTT. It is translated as CASSLKTGNEKLFF. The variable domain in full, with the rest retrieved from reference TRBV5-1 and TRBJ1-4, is KAGVTQTPRYLIKTRGQQVTLSCSPISGHRSVSWYQQTPGQGLQFLFEYFSETQRNKGNFPGRFSGRQFSNSRSEMNVSTLELGDSALYLCASSLKTGNEKLFFGSGTQLSVL.

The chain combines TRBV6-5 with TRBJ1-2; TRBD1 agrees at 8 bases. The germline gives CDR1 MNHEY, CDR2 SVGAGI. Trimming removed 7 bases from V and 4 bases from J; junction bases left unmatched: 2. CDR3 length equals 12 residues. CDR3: CASKQGGYGYTF. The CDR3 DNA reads TGTGCCAGCAAACAGGGGGGCTATGGCTACACCTTC.

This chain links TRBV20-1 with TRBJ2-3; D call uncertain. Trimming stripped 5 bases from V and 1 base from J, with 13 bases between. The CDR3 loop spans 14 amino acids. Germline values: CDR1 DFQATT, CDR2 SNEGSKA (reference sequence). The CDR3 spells CSASTPLGTDTQYF. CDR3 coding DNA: TGCAGTGCTTCTACACCGCTGGGCACAGATACGCAGTATTTT.

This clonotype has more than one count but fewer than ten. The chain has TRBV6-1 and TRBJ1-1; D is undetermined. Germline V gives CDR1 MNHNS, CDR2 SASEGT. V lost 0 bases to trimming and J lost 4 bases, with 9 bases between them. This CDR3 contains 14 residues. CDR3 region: CASSEALRGTEAFF. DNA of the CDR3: TGTGCCAGCAGTGAAGCGCTGAGAGGCACTGAAGCTTTCTTT.

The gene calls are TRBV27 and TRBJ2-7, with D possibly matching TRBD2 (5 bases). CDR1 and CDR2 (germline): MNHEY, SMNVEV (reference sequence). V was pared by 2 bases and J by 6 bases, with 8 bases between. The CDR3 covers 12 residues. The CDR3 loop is CASSLLEGEQYF. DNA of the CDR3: TGTGCCAGCAGTTTACTAGAGGGCGAGCAGTACTTC.

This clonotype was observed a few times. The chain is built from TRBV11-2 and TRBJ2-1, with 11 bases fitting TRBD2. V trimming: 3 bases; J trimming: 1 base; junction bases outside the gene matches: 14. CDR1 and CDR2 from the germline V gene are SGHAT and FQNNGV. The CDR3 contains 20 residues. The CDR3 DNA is TGTGCCAGCAGCTTCGATCTGCTAGCGGGGGGTATTAGATCCTACAATGAGCAGTTCTTC. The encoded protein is CASSFDLLAGGIRSYNEQFF.

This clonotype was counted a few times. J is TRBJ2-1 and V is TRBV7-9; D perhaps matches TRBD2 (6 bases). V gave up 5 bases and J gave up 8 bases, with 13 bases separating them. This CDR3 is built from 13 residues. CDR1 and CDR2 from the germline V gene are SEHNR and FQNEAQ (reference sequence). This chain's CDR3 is CASSLGTGDEQFF. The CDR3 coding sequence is TGTGCCAGCAGCCTAGGAACGGGGGATGAGCAGTTCTTC.

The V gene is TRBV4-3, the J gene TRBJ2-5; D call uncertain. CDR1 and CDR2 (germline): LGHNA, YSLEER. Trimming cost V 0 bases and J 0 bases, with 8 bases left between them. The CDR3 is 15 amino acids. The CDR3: CASSQDRSYQETQYF. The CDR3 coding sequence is TGCGCCAGCAGCCAAGATCGATCGTACCAAGAGACCCAGTACTTC.

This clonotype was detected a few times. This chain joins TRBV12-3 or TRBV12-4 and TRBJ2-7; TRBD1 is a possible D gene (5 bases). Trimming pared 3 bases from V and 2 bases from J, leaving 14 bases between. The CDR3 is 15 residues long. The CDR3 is CASSLSTKGAYEQYF. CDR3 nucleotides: TGTGCCAGCAGTTTGAGTACTAAAGGGGCCTACGAGCAGTACTTC.

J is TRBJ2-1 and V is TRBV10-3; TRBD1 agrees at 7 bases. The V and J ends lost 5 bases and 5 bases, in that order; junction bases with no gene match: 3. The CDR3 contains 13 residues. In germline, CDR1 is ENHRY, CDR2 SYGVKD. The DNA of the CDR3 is TGTGCCATCAGTAAGGGGGCTCACAATGAGCAGTTCTTC. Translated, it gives CAISKGAHNEQFF.

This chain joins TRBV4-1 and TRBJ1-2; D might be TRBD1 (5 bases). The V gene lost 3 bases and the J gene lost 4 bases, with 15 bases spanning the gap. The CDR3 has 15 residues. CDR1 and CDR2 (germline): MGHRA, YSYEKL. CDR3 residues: CASSQGPGTTYGYTF. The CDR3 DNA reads TGCGCCAGCAGCCAGGGGCCGGGGACGACCTATGGCTACACCTTC.

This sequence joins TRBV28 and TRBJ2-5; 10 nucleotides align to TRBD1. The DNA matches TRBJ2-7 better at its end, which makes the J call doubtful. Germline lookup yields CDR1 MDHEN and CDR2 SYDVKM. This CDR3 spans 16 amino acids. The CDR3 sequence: CASSLLRGQGTNEQYF. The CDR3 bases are TGTGCCAGCAGTTTATTGAGGGGACAGGGGACGAACGAGCAGTACTTC.

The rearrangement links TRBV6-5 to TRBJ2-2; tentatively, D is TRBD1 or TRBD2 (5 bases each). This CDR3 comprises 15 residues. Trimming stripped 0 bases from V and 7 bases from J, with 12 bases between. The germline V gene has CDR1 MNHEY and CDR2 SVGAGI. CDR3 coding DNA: TGTGCCAGCAGTTACTCCGCGGTGGGGGTCGGGGAGCTGTTTTTT. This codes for CASSYSAVGVGELFF.

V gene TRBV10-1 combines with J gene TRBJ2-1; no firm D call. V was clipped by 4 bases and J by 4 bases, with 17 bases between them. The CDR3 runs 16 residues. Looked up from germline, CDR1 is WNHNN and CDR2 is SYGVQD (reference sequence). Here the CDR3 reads CASSVSAGDIYNEQFF. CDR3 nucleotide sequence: TGCGCCAGCAGTGTATCGGCAGGAGACATTTACAATGAGCAGTTCTTC.

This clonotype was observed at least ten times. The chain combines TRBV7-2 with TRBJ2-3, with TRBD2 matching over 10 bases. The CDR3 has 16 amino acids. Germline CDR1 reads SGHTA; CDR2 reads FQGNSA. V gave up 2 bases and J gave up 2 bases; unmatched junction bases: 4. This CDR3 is CASSLWLAGVTDTQYF. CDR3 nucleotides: TGTGCCAGCAGCTTATGGCTAGCGGGGGTCACAGATACGCAGTATTTT.